The next 3 T cell receptor beta chains were all read from a single sample in a study of Graves' ophthalmopathy and Graves' hyperthyroidism. The study amplified TCR beta CDR3 regions using RNA transcripts. HTBI primers were used in a first-round RT-PCR, which preceded a second-round multiplex PCR. One entry per CDR3 protein, called by TCRdb with MiXCR from the multiplex PCR reads. The table shows about 700,000 distinct CDR3 sequences, with more than 40% occurring only once. The source material was peripheral blood. These receptor sequences come from an adult man with Graves' ophthalmopathy.

Many counts were recorded for this clonotype. The chain employs TRBV7-9 and TRBJ2-6; no definite D call. V lost 2 bases to trimming and J lost 0 bases, with 5 bases between them. In germline, CDR1 is SEHNR, CDR2 FQNEAQ (reference sequence). The length of the CDR3 is 15 residues. The chain's CDR3 is CASSLISSGANVLTF. The CDR3 DNA reads as TGTGCCAGCAGCTTAATTTCCTCTGGGGCCAACGTCCTGACTTTC.

On this clonotype itself: A much larger clone is a single base away; this may be a read error. The chain couples TRBV11-1 to TRBJ2-5, with D hard to call. This CDR3 comprises 13 residues. From germline, CDR1 is SGHAT and CDR2 FQDESV (reference sequence). V dropped 2 bases and J dropped 3 bases, with 7 bases sitting between them. Written as DNA, the CDR3 is TGTGCCAGCAGCTTAAGGAGAAAAGAGACCCAGTACTTC. Encoded protein: CASSLRRKETQYF.

As for this clonotype: Germline and junction disagree at one end, which may indicate a read error. The genes are TRBV7-6 and TRBJ1-4; 9 bases are a match to TRBD1. CDR1 and CDR2 from the germline V gene are SGHVS and FNYEAQ. The CDR3 spans 15 residues. The CDR3 region is CASSLDPGQGGKLFF. The CDR3 nucleotides read TGTGCTAGCAGCTTAGATCCGGGACAGGGCGGAAAACTGTTTTTT.